This is a list of T cell receptor beta chains from one sample in a study of quantifying T cell responses using KT2 cells. TCRdb reprocessed the UMI-ligation and nested PCR reads with MiXCR, giving one entry per CDR3 protein. The table has some 50,000 distinct CDR3 sequences, about 9.9% seen once. What was sequenced was PBMCs spiked with cells of the T cell clone KT2. The receptors were gathered from a human donor. CDR3s include the opening cysteine and the closing phenylalanine or tryptophan. The order of the fields is J gene, D gene, V gene, clone size, CDR3 DNA, CDR3 protein. D genes are given only for firm matches. Clone size, where shown, is once, few, many, or a class for clones that have expanded.

TRBJ1-2,TRBD1,TRBV20-1,few,TGCAGTGCTAGCTCCGGGACAGGGTATTTGGGGAATGGCTACACCTTC,CSASSGTGYLGNGYTF
TRBJ1-4,NA,TRBV11-1,many,TGTGCCAGCAGCTTAATCCGTGGGGAAAAACTGTTTTTT,CASSLIRGEKLFF
TRBJ2-1,TRBD1,TRBV5-1,NA,TGCGCCAGCAGCTTGGAAGTGGTGTTGGGCTTCGGACAGGGGGGTTACAATGAGCAGTTCTTC,CASSLEVVLGFGQGGYNEQFF
TRBJ2-5,TRBD1,TRBV13,NA,TGTGCCAGCAGCTTAGACGGACAGGGGAAAGAGACCCAGTACTTC,CASSLDGQGKETQYF
TRBJ2-3,TRBD2,TRBV29-1,few,TGCAGCGTTGAAGATTGGATGCGCGGGCGGGGGACAGATACGCAGTATTTT,CSVEDWMRGRGTDTQYF
TRBJ2-1,NA,TRBV6-2/TRBV6-3,few,TGTGCCAGCAGTTATACGCAATATAGCTCCTACAATGAGCAGTTCTTC,CASSYTQYSSYNEQFF
TRBJ2-3,TRBD2,TRBV5-1,many,TGCGCCAGCAGCCCAAGACTAGCGGGGACCACAGATACGCAGTATTTT,CASSPRLAGTTDTQYF
TRBJ2-1,NA,TRBV6-1,NA,TGTGCCAGCAGTGACAGGAATGAGCAGTTCTTC,CASSDRNEQFF
TRBJ2-5,NA,TRBV6-6,NA,TGTGCCAGCAGCTCCTTTTATGCGGACACCTCTTTC,CASSSFYADTSF
TRBJ2-3,NA,TRBV9,many,TGTGCCAGCAGTGCGCGGACTGGGGACACAGATACGCAGTATTTT,CASSARTGDTDTQYF
TRBJ2-1,TRBD1,TRBV27,many,TGTGCCAGCGGGTCAGACAGGGGCAATGAGCAGTTCTTC,CASGSDRGNEQFF
TRBJ2-7,NA,TRBV18,many,TGTGCCAGCTCACCATTCACCAACGCCGGTTCCTACGAGCAGTACTTC,CASSPFTNAGSYEQYF
TRBJ1-1,TRBD1,TRBV29-1,many,TGCAGCGTCCGGACAGGGGGACTCACTGAAGCTTTCTTT,CSVRTGGLTEAFF
TRBJ2-2,NA,TRBV10-2,many,TGCGCCAGCGCTGATGCGGGACCCGGGGAGCTGTTTTTT,CASADAGPGELFF
TRBJ1-1,NA,TRBV12-3/TRBV12-4,few,TGTGCCAGCAGTTTTAGGGGGTTAAGTTTTGAAGCTTTCTTT,CASSFRGLSFEAFF
TRBJ1-4,TRBD1,TRBV20-1,NA,TGCAGTGCTCTCTGGACAGGGGATGAAAAACTGTTTTTT,CSALWTGDEKLFF
TRBJ2-6,NA,TRBV11-3,few,TGTGCCAGCAGCTCCAGATCGTACTCTGGGGCCAACGTCCTGACTTTC,CASSSRSYSGANVLTF
TRBJ1-2,NA,TRBV29-1,few,TGCAGCGTTGAACGGGGGAGCGGCTACACCTTC,CSVERGSGYTF
TRBJ2-1,NA,TRBV12-3/TRBV12-4,many,TGTGCCAGCAGTTGGAGACTGGCCTCCTACAATGAGCAGTTCTTC,CASSWRLASYNEQFF
TRBJ1-1,NA,TRBV12-3/TRBV12-4,many,TGTGCCAGCAGTTTTTCAGGGAACACTGAAGCTTTCTTT,CASSFSGNTEAFF
TRBJ2-3,NA,TRBV5-1,few,TGCGCCAGCAGCTTGGATAGCGGAGGGGGAGGAGATACGCAGTATTTT,CASSLDSGGGGDTQYF
TRBJ1-2,NA,TRBV9,NA,TGTGCCAGCAGCGTAGAAGACAGTTCCTACGGCTACACCTTC,CASSVEDSSYGYTF
TRBJ2-5,NA,TRBV7-2,NA,TGTGCCAGCAGCTTCGTTACGGAGACCCAGTACTTC,CASSFVTETQYF
TRBJ1-2,NA,TRBV2,once,TGTGCCAGCAGTGGGACTTTAAACTATGGCTACACCTTC,CASSGTLNYGYTF
TRBJ1-2,NA,TRBV6-5,many,TGTGCCAGCAGTTACGCCGGGACAAGCCTTAACTATGGCTACACCTTC,CASSYAGTSLNYGYTF
TRBJ1-1,NA,TRBV9,few,TGTGCCAGCAGCGTAGTTCCTCCACAGGGGAACACTGAAGCTTTCTTT,CASSVVPPQGNTEAFF
TRBJ2-3,TRBD2,TRBV6-6,many,TGTGCCAGCAGAACTAGCGGGGGGGCCAAAGATACGCAGTATTTT,CASRTSGGAKDTQYF
TRBJ1-1,NA,TRBV5-4,few,TGTGCCAGCAGCGACCAGGGAGCGAACACTGAAGCTTTCTTT,CASSDQGANTEAFF
TRBJ1-2,NA,TRBV19,few,TGTGCCAGTAGTATAGATTCAGGGTATGGCTACACCTTC,CASSIDSGYGYTF
TRBJ2-5,NA,TRBV2,few,TGTGCCAGCAGCCCGGGGACCGCACAAGAGACCCAGTACTTC,CASSPGTAQETQYF
TRBJ2-4,NA,TRBV11-2,NA,TGTGCCACCTCAACCGGCAGGGCTGGACGAAACATTCAGTACTTC,CATSTGRAGRNIQYF
TRBJ2-1,NA,TRBV9,NA,TGTGCCAGCAGCGGACAGGAGAGAAGCTCCTACAATGAGCAGTTCTTC,CASSGQERSSYNEQFF
TRBJ1-6,TRBD1,TRBV4-3,many,TGCGCCAGCAGCCAACAGGGACAGGATGGTTCACCCCTCCACTTT,CASSQQGQDGSPLHF
TRBJ2-7,TRBD2,TRBV24-1,few,TGTGCCACCTCAATATTGGGACTAGCGGGAGAACACGAGCAGTACTTC,CATSILGLAGEHEQYF
TRBJ2-7,NA,TRBV28,few,TGTGCCAGCAAACCCCAGGGCTACGAGCAGTACTTC,CASKPQGYEQYF
TRBJ1-2,TRBD1,TRBV29-1,NA,TGCAGCGTGGGGGACAGGGAGAAGGGCTACACCTTC,CSVGDREKGYTF
TRBJ2-2,NA,TRBV11-2,few,TGTGCCAGCAGCTTAGATCTTGGTACCGGGGAGCTGTTTTTT,CASSLDLGTGELFF
TRBJ2-3,NA,TRBV7-8,many,TGTGCCAGCAGCCCGTCTAGGAATCTGAGAGATACGCAGTATTTT,CASSPSRNLRDTQYF
TRBJ2-5,NA,TRBV25-1,few,TGTGCCAGCAGTGAGGACAATGACCAAGAGACCCAGTACTTC,CASSEDNDQETQYF
TRBJ1-2,NA,TRBV6-6,NA,TGTGCCAGCAGTCCGTCCTCGACTTTACCCTATGGCTACACCTTC,CASSPSSTLPYGYTF
TRBJ2-7,NA,TRBV30,NA,TGTGCCTGGACGGGCTTAGGGTACGAGCAGTACTTC,CAWTGLGYEQYF
TRBJ2-3,TRBD2,TRBV6-5,NA,TGTGCCAGCAGCCAGGGACTAGCAACAGATACGCAGTATTTT,CASSQGLATDTQYF